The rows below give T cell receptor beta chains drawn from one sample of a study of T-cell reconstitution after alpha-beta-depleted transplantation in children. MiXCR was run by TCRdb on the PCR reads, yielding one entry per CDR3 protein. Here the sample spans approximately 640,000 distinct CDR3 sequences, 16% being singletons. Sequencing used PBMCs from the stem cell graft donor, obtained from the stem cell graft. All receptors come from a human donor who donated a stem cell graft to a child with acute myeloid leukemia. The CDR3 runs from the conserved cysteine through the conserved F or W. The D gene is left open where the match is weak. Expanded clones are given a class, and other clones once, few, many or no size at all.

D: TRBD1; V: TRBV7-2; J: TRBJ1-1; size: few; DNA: TGTGCCAGCAGCACCGGGACAGGGACTGAAGCTTTCTTT; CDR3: CASSTGTGTEAFF
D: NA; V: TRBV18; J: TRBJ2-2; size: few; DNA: TGTGCCAGCGCGTCGACAGTAAACACCGGGGAGCTGTTTTTT; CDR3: CASASTVNTGELFF
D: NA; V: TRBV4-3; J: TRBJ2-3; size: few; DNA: TGCGCCAGCGCAACAGAGAGACGCACAGATACGCAGTATTTT; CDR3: CASATERRTDTQYF
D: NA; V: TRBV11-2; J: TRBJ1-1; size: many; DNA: TGTGCCAGCAGCTTAATGGGCCAGTTGAACACTGAAGCTTTCTTT; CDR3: CASSLMGQLNTEAFF
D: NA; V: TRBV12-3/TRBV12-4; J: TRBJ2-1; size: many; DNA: TGTGCCAGCAGTTTTTTAAGTGAGCAGTTCTTC; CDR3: CASSFLSEQFF
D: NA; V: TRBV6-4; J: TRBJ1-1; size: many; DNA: TGTGCCAGCAGGAGCAGGACTGAAGCTTTCTTT; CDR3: CASRSRTEAFF
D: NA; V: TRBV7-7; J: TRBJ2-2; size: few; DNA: TGTGCCAGCAGCTTAGAGCGGCCTGGGGCCGGGGAGCTGTTTTTT; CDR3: CASSLERPGAGELFF
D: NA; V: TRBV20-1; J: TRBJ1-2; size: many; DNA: TGCAGTGCTAGAGACTCTTGGACCCTAGCCACCACCTTC; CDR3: CSARDSWTLATTF
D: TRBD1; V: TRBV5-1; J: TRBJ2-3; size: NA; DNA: TGCGCCAGCAGCTTCAGACAGGGGGGAGGTCTTTCTCGTCCAGATACGCAGTATTTT; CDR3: CASSFRQGGGLSRPDTQYF
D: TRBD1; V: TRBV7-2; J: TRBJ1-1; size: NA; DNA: TGTGCCAGCAGCACAAGACAGGGAGTTCGCGCTGAAGCTTTCTTT; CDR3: CASSTRQGVRAEAFF
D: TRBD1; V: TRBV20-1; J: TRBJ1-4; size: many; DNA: TGCAGTGCCTCCCCGACAGGGCCTAATGAAAAACTGTTTTTT; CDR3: CSASPTGPNEKLFF
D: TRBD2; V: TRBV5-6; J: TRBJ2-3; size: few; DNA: TGTGCCAGCAGCTACGGGACTACGAACACAGATACGCAGTATTTT; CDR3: CASSYGTTNTDTQYF
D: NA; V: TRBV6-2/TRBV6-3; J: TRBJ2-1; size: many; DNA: TGTGCCAGCGTTCTGGCTAGCTCCTACAATGAGCAGTTCTTC; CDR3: CASVLASSYNEQFF
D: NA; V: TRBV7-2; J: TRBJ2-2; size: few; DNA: TGTGCCAGCAGCTTAGCGTGGGGGAACGGGGAGCTGTTTTTT; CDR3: CASSLAWGNGELFF
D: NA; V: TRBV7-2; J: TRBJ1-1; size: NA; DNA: TGTGCCAGCAAGGGCGGGGCGGTTAACACTGAAGCTTTCTTT; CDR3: CASKGGAVNTEAFF
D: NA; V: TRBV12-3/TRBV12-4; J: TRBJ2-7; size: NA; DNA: TGTGCCTCAAACATTAGGGCCCCCTACGAGCAGTACTTC; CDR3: CASNIRAPYEQYF
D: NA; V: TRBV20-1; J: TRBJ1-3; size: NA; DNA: TGCAGTGCCCCAGGCGGGGCAGGGACTGGAAACACCATATATTTT; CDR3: CSAPGGAGTGNTIYF
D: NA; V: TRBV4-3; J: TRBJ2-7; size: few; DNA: TGCGCCAGCAGCCAAGAGAATGAGGTCTCCTACGAGCAGTACTTC; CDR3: CASSQENEVSYEQYF
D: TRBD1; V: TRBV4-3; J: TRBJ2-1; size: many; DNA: TGCGCCAGCAGCCAAGAAGGCAGGGGGCTCGAAATAAAGCAGTTCTTC; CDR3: CASSQEGRGLEIKQFF
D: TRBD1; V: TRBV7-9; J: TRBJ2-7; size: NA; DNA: TGTGCCAGCAGCCCTAGTTGGACAGGGGAGCACGAGCAGTACTTC; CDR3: CASSPSWTGEHEQYF
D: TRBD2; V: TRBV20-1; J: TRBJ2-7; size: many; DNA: TGCAGTGCTAGTGTCCCTGGGAGGTCAGCGGGGTACGAGCAGTACTTC; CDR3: CSASVPGRSAGYEQYF
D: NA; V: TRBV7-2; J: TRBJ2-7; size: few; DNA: TGTGCCAGCAGCTTAGTTTTTGGGTTTTGGGACGAGCAGTACTTC; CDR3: CASSLVFGFWDEQYF
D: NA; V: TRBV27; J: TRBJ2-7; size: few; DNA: TGTGCCAGCAGTTTATCCCCTCGAGACTACGAGCAGTACTTC; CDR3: CASSLSPRDYEQYF
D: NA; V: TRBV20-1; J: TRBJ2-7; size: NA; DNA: TGCAGTGCTAGTAACACCCCCTACGAGCAGTACTTC; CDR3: CSASNTPYEQYF
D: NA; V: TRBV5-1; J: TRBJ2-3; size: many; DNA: TGCGCCAGCAGCTTCGCGGGACTGACGGATACGCAGTATTTT; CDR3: CASSFAGLTDTQYF
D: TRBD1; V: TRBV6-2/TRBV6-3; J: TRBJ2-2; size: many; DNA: TGTGCCAGCAGCCTGAGACAGGGGACCGCCACCGGGGAGCTGTTTTTT; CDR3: CASSLRQGTATGELFF
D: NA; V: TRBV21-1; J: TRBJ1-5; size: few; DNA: TGTGCCAGCAGCAAAACAAGGGACAGGGGCCCCGAAGAAGGCAATCAGCCCCAGCATTTT; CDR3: CASSKTRDRGPEEGNQPQHF
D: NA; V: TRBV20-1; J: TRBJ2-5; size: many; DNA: TGCAGTGCTAGGGACTTGGACGGTTCCCGCCAAGAGACCCAGTACTTC; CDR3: CSARDLDGSRQETQYF
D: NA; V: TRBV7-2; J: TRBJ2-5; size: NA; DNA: TGTGCCAGCAGCCCCGCGGCGTCCCAGTACTTC; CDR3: CASSPAASQYF
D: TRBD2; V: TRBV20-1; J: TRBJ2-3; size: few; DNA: TGCAGTGCTGGGGGCCTTACTAGCGGAGCCACAGATACGCAGTATTTT; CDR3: CSAGGLTSGATDTQYF
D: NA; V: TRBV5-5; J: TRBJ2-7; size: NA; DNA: TGTGCCAGCAGCCCGACCCCGACAGCAACAAGCTCCTACGAGCAGTACTTC; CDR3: CASSPTPTATSSYEQYF
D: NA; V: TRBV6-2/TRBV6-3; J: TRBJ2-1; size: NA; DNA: TGTGCCAGCAGTTACTTTAGGGGTGAGCAGTTCTTC; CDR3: CASSYFRGEQFF
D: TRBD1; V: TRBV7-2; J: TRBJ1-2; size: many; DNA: TGTGCCAGCAGCTTAACGGGACAGGCCTATGGCTACACCTTC; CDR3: CASSLTGQAYGYTF
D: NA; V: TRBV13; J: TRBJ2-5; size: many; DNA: TGTGCCAGCAGCCTAGCCAGGCAAGAGACCCAGTACTTC; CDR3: CASSLARQETQYF
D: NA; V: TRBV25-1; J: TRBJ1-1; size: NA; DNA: TGTGCCAGCAGAGGCGGACGGCAGCTTGACACTGAAGCTTTCTTT; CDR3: CASRGGRQLDTEAFF
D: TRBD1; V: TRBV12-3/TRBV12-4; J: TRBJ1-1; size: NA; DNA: TGTGCCAGCAGTCCCCTGGGGACAGGGGGCTGGGGTGAAGCTTTCTTT; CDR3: CASSPLGTGGWGEAFF
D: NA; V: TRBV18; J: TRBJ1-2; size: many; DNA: TGTGCCAGCTCACCAAACGTGGAGCAATCTAGCGGCTACACCTTC; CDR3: CASSPNVEQSSGYTF
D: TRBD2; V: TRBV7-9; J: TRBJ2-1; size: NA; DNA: TGTGCCAGCAGCTCCCCTAGGAGACTAGCGGGGGACAATGAGCAGTTCTTC; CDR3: CASSSPRRLAGDNEQFF
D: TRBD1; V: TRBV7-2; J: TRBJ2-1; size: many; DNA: TGTGCCAGCAGCTTAACGGGACAGGGGGAGGTCTATGAGCAGTTCTTC; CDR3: CASSLTGQGEVYEQFF
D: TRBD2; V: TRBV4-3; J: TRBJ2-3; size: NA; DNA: TGCGCCAGCAGCCAACAGACTAGCGGGGGGCCCACAGATACGCAGTATTTT; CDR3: CASSQQTSGGPTDTQYF